This TCR beta chain was observed in a study of T-cell memory formation after mild COVID-19. In TCRdb, the 5' RACE reads were re-called with MiXCR into one record per CDR3 protein. The data hold a few hundred thousand distinct CDR3 sequences, with more than 15% observed a single time. Note on this clonotype: Its specificity is not known.

The CDR3 length is 19 residues. CDR1 and CDR2 (germline): SGHAT, FQDESV (reference sequence). V shed 2 bases, J shed 2 bases, and the junction held 13 bases outside the gene matches. Notes on the study in general: Day 15 to 85 contractors were CD4/CD8 balanced; later expanders leaned CD4+.

Sequenced sample: PBMCs or a T cell subset sorted from them (not recorded which). The sequence was obtained from a man aged 18 to 30 who had mild COVID-19 (a few samples of this study predate the infection). Cell type and time point are not known. The chain combines TRBV11-1 with TRBJ2-1; 9 nucleotides match TRBD2. The CDR3 protein is CASSLLRSASGATYNEQFF. The CDR3 coding sequence is TGTGCCAGCAGCTTATTACGTTCGGCTAGCGGGGCCACCTACAATGAGCAGTTCTTC.